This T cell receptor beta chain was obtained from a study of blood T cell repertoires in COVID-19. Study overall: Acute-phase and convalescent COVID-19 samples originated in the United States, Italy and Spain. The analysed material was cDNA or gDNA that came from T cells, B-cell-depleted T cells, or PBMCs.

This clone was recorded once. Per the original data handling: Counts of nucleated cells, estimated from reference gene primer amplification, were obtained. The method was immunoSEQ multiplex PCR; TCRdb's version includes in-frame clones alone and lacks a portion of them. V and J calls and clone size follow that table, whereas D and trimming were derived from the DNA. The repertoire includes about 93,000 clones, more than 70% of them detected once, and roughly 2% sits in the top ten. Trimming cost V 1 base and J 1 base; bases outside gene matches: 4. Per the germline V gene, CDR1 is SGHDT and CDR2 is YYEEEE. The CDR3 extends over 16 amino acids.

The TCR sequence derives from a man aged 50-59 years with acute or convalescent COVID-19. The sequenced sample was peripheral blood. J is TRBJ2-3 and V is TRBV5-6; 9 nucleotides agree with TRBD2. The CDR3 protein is CASSLWGGGGTDTQYF. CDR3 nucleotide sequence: TGTGCCAGCAGCTTGTGGGGCGGGGGGGGCACAGATACGCAGTATTTT.